This T cell receptor beta chain was observed in a study of blood T cells in healthy people across ages. Samples each had at least 6 micrograms of total RNA extracted. The germline V and J ends were trimmed by 5 bases and 1 base, with 14 bases remaining between them. Germline V gene sequence: CDR1 SEHNR, CDR2 FQNEAQ (reference sequence). The CDR3 is 15 residues long. It was with a sample-barcoded 5' primer and a J-beta primer mix that a second PCR of roughly 7 to 12 cycles was run. Every cDNA was tagged by a template-switch adaptor with 12 random nucleotides. TCRdb processed the 5' RACE reads anew with MiXCR; each CDR3 protein has one entry. The sample lists about 730,000 distinct CDR3 sequences; roughly 44% were seen once.

The clonotype comes from a woman aged 55-70 years in good health. The chain carries TRBV7-9 and TRBJ2-5, with a weak D call TRBD1 (6 bases). The sequencing sample was made of blood. CDR3 sequence reads: CASSRRQGLQETQYF. In nucleotides, the CDR3 is TGTGCCAGCAGCAGAAGGCAGGGGCTCCAAGAGACCCAGTACTTC.